This entry concerns a single T cell receptor (beta chain). Its cognate antigen is unknown. Random hexamers were used to reverse transcribe roughly 0.45 to 1 ug of RNA. TCR beta CDR3 was amplified by immunoSEQ covering 54 Vbeta and 13 Jbeta. TCRdb passed the immunoSEQ multiplex PCR reads through MiXCR, listing each CDR3 protein once. Of around 130,000 distinct CDR3 sequences in the sample, approximately 95% were seen once. The source of the sample is a study of CD8 T cells in Susac syndrome. CDR3 size: 14 residues. Germline CDR1 is KGHDR and CDR2 is SFDVKD. Trimming shortened V by 6 bases and J by 7 bases, and 14 bases separated the two germline ends. Overall study findings and caveats: The study recognized that its TCR sequencing and HLA analysis covered a relatively small number of individuals.

FACS enriched CD8+ TEMRA cells, while bulk CD8+ and CD4+ were negatively isolated. The TCR originated in a human donor with multiple sclerosis. The V and J genes are TRBV24-1 and TRBJ2-2; D not certain. Sequencing was done on a sample of CD4+ T cells from PBMCs. The CDR3 DNA reads as TGTGCCACCAGTTTAAGGAGCTCGGACGGGGAGCTGTTTTTT. It encodes CATSLRSSDGELFF.